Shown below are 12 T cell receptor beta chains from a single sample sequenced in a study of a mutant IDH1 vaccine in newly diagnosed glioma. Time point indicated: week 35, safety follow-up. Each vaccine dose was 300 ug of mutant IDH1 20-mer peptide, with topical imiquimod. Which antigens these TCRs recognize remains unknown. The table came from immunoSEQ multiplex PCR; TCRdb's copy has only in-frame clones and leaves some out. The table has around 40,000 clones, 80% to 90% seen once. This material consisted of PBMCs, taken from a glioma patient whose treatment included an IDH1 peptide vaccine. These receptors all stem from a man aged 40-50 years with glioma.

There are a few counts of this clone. The CDR3 coding sequence is TGTGCCAGCAGCCCACATTTAGGAACTAGCTCCTACAATGAGCAGTTCTTC. Translation: CASSPHLGTSSYNEQFF. The chain joins TRBV9 to TRBJ2-1, with a weak D call TRBD2 (5 bases). Germline V CDR1 and CDR2: SGDLS, YYNGEE. Deletions cut 4 bases from V and 0 bases from J, with 17 bases between. This CDR3 contains 17 residues.

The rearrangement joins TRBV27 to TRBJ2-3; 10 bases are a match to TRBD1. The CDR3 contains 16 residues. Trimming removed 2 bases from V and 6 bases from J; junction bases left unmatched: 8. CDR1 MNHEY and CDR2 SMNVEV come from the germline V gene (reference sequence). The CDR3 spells CASSLPPGQGGDTQYF. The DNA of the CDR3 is TGTGCCAGCAGTTTACCCCCCGGACAGGGGGGCGATACGCAGTATTTT.

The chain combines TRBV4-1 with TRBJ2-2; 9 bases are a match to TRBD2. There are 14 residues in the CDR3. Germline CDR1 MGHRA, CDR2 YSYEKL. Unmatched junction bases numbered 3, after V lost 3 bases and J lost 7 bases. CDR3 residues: CASSHAGGSGELFF. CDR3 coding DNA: TGCGCCAGCAGCCACGCGGGGGGGAGCGGGGAGCTGTTTTTT.

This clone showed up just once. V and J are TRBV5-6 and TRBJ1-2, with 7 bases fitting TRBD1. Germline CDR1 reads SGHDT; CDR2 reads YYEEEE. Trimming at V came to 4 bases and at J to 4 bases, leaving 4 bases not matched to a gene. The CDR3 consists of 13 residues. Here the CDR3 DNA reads TGTGCCAGCAGCGAGACAGGGATCTATGGCTACACCTTC. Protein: CASSETGIYGYTF.

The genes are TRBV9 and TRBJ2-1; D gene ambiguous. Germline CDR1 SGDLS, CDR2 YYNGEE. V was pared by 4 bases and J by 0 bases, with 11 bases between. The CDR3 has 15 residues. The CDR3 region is CASSPVGTSYNEQFF. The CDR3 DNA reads TGTGCCAGCAGCCCAGTCGGAACCTCCTACAATGAGCAGTTCTTC.

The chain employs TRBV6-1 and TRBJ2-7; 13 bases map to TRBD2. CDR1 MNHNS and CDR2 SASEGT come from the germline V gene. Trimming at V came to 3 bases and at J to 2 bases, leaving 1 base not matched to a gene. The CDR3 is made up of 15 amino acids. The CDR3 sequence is CASSETSGGPYEQYV. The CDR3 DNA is TGTGCCAGCAGTGAGACTAGCGGGGGGCCCTACGAGCAGTACGTC.

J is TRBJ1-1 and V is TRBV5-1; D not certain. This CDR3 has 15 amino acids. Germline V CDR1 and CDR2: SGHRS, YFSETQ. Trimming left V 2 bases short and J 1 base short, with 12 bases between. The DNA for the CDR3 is TGCGCCAGCAGCTTAGAACATCCGGGGAACACTGAAGCTTTCTTT. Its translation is CASSLEHPGNTEAFF.

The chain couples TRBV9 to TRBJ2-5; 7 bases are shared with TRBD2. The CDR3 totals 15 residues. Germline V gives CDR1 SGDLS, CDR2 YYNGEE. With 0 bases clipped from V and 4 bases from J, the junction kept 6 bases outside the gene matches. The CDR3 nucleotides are TGTGCCAGCAGCGTAGTGGCGGGAGTAGCAGAGACCCAGTACTTC. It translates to CASSVVAGVAETQYF.

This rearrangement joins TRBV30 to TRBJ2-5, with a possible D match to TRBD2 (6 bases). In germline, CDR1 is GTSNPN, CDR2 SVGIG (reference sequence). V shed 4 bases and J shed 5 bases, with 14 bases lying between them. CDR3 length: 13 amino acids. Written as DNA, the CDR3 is TGTGCCTGGAACCGGGGGAGCGCGGAGACCCAGTACTTC. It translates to CAWNRGSAETQYF.

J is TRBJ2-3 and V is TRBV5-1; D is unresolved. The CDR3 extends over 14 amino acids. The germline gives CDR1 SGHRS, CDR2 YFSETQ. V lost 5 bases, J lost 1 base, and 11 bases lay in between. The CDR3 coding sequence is TGCGCCAGCAGTATAGGTTCAGGCACAGATACGCAGTATTTT. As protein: CASSIGSGTDTQYF.

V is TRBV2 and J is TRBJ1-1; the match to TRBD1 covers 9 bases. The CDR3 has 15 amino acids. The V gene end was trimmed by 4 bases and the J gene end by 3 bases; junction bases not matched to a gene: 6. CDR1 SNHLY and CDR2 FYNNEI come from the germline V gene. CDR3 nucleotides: TGTGCCAGCAGTGCGACGGACAGGGGTTACACTGAAGCTTTCTTT. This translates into CASSATDRGYTEAFF.

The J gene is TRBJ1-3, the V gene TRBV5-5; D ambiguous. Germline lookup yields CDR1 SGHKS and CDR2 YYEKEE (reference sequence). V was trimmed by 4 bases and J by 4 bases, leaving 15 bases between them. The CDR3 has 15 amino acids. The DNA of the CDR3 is TGTGCCAGCAGCACCGGAGGCAGTTTCGGAAACACCATATATTTT. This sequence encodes CASSTGGSFGNTIYF.